This TCR beta chain was identified during a study of vaccination and CD4 T cells after COVID-19. This sample's time point: late sampling 161 to 241 days after vaccination in three convalescent patients. Treatment defined: roughly 10-day PBMC culture with coronavirus spike peptide pools or control peptides (ViraFEST assay). Peptide pool stimulation in ViraFEST expanded antigen-specific T cells, whose TCRs were then sequenced. With regard to this clonotype: The antigen is not known.

The study sequenced cultured CD4+ T cell DNA using the Oncomine TCR Beta short-read assay. Each CDR3 protein gets one entry after TCRdb re-called the PCR reads with MiXCR. The sample includes 20,000 to 25,000 distinct CDR3 sequences, roughly 46% of them seen just once. The V segment lost 1 base and the J segment 2 bases; nucleotides outside the gene matches: 4. The CDR3 runs to 16 residues. Germline CDR1 MGHRA, CDR2 YSYEKL. Study-level findings and limits: The median proportion of reactive clones detected only post-vaccination in convalescent patients was approximately 90%.

The TCR was taken from a human donor who had recovered from COVID-19. The V call is TRBV4-1, the J call TRBJ2-7; 11 bases map to TRBD2. The specimen comprised CD4+ T cells from blood, cultured in vitro, sampled about 7 months after SARS-CoV-2 vaccination. The CDR3: CASSQGRLAGTYEQYF. The CDR3 bases are TGCGCCAGCAGCCAAGGAAGACTAGCGGGGACCTACGAGCAGTACTTC.